The next 16 T cell receptor beta chains were all read from a single sample in a study of T cell responses to AZD1222 COVID-19 vaccine. Sequencing used immunoSEQ multiplex PCR; TCRdb keeps in-frame clones, though not all of them. The top ten clones hold roughly 1.7% of a sample with over 130,000 clones, about nine tenths of them seen once. Sequenced material: peripheral blood, taken 28 days after the second AZD1222 dose. These receptor sequences come from an adult who received the AZD1222 COVID-19 vaccine.

V and J are TRBV30 and TRBJ1-5; D unresolved. CDR1 GTSNPN and CDR2 SVGIG come from the germline V gene (reference sequence). With 5 bases removed from V and 0 bases from J, the gap between germline ends came to 14 bases. CDR3 length equals 15 residues. The CDR3 sequence: CAWATRGYSNQPQHF. In DNA, the CDR3 is TGTGCCTGGGCTACCCGGGGTTATAGCAATCAGCCCCAGCATTTT.

The chain has TRBV6-5 and TRBJ1-1; D ambiguous. Germline V gives CDR1 MNHEY, CDR2 SVGAGI. The V and J ends lost 6 bases and 5 bases respectively, with 13 bases between them. This CDR3 has 13 amino acids. The chain's CDR3 is CASRLGYETEAFF. CDR3 coding DNA: TGTGCCAGCAGACTTGGGTACGAGACTGAAGCTTTCTTT.

This clone was seen only a few times. The chain recombines TRBV7-6 with TRBJ1-1; no clear D. This CDR3 has 15 amino acids. Trimming took 2 bases from V and 6 from J, leaving 16 bases between them. Germline CDR1 and CDR2: SGHVS and FNYEAQ. DNA of the CDR3: TGTGCCAGCAGCTTAAATCCCGCGGGTAGCTCTGAAGCTTTCTTT. Encoded protein: CASSLNPAGSSEAFF.

This clone has just a few counts. The CDR3 loop is CASSTGQPQETQYF. DNA of the CDR3: TGCGCCAGCAGCACCGGACAGCCTCAAGAGACCCAGTACTTC. The rearrangement uses TRBV5-1 and TRBJ2-5; D might be TRBD1 (6 bases). Between the trimmed V and J ends, which lost 4 bases and 2 bases, there was a span of 12 bases. CDR3 length equals 14 residues. CDR1 is SGHRS, CDR2 YFSETQ, per germline.

The rearrangement uses TRBV6-2 or TRBV6-3 and TRBJ1-6; 7 nucleotides match TRBD1. The CDR3 is made up of 15 amino acids. V was pared by 3 bases and J by 6 bases, with 5 bases of the junction left unmatched. Germline-derived CDR1 and CDR2 are MNHEY and SVGEGT. In DNA form, the CDR3 reads TGTGCCAGCAGTTATTCGGGACAGCCTAATTCACCCCTCCACTTT. It translates to CASSYSGQPNSPLHF.

This clone was seen only once. The chain couples TRBV6-1 to TRBJ2-3; a weak D match, TRBD2 (5 bases). Per the germline V gene, CDR1 is MNHNS and CDR2 is SASEGT. Trimming stripped 3 bases from V and 0 bases from J, with 13 bases between. This CDR3 contains 16 residues. This chain's CDR3 is CASSEPGRRSTDTQYF. Here the CDR3 DNA reads TGTGCCAGCAGTGAGCCCGGAAGGAGGAGCACAGATACGCAGTATTTT.

This clone was observed a few times. This sequence joins TRBV6-2 or TRBV6-3 and TRBJ2-5, with 11 bases lining up with TRBD2. This CDR3 comprises 17 residues. Germline CDR1 is MNHEY and CDR2 is SVGEGT. V gave up 2 bases and J gave up 5 bases; unmatched junction bases: 10. CDR3 loop: CASSYQTSGGDRETQYF. The CDR3 DNA sequence: TGTGCCAGCAGTTACCAAACTAGCGGGGGAGATCGGGAGACCCAGTACTTC.

The count of this clone is one. The V and J genes are TRBV11-2 and TRBJ2-7; TRBD2 agrees at 8 bases. Germline V lookup: CDR1 SGHAT, CDR2 FQNNGV. Trimming at V came to 6 bases and at J to 3 bases, leaving 10 bases not matched to a gene. The CDR3 totals 15 residues. CDR3 residues: CASRSPGGGGYEQYF. The DNA of the CDR3 is TGTGCCAGCAGATCCCCGGGGGGGGGAGGCTACGAGCAGTACTTC.

The genes are TRBV29-1 and TRBJ1-3, with D possibly being TRBD1 (6 bases). With 7 bases removed from V and 0 bases from J, the gap between germline ends came to 16 bases. Germline loops: CDR1 SQVTM, CDR2 ANQGSEA. The CDR3 is 15 residues long. The CDR3 here is CSAQGTFNSGNTIYF. The CDR3 DNA reads as TGCAGCGCTCAGGGGACCTTTAACTCTGGAAACACCATATATTTT.

This clone was counted once. The chain joins TRBV2 to TRBJ1-1, with 10 bases identical to TRBD1. This CDR3 spans 14 amino acids. The V gene's germline CDR1 is SNHLY and CDR2 FYNNEI. V shed 5 bases, J shed 10 bases, and the junction held 10 bases outside the gene matches. CDR3 loop: CASSPTGGDPRAFF. CDR3 bases: TGTGCCAGCAGTCCGACAGGGGGCGACCCTCGAGCTTTCTTT.

The V and J genes are TRBV19 and TRBJ2-3, with D unclear. V dropped 5 bases and J dropped 1 base, with 7 bases sitting between them. This CDR3 has 13 residues. The germline V gene encodes CDR1 LNHDA and CDR2 SQIVND (reference sequence). CDR3 region: CASSGRGTDTQYF. As DNA, the CDR3 is TGTGCCAGTAGTGGCCGGGGCACAGATACGCAGTATTTT.

V and J are TRBV20-1 and TRBJ2-2; no clear D. This CDR3 has 13 amino acids. CDR1 is DFQATT and CDR2 is SNEGSKA in the germline V gene (reference sequence). The V gene lost 3 bases and the J gene lost 6 bases, with 11 bases spanning the gap. The CDR3 loop reads CSASQLSAGELFF. The CDR3 DNA sequence: TGCAGTGCTAGTCAACTCTCGGCCGGGGAGCTGTTTTTT.

The V call is TRBV3-1 (or the pseudogene TRBV3-2), the J call TRBJ2-5; 9 nucleotides match TRBD1. CDR3 length equals 15 residues. The germline gives CDR1 LGHDT, CDR2 YNNKEL (reference sequence). V lost 4 bases and J lost 5; bases outside the gene matches: 8. The CDR3 loop reads CASSPRTGAAETQYF. The CDR3 region has the DNA TGTGCCAGCAGCCCCCGGACAGGGGCGGCGGAGACCCAGTACTTC.

The CDR3 bases are TGCAGTGCTAGTGTAGGGACAAGCGGGAGATTGACTAACTATGGCTACACCTTC. Its translation: CSASVGTSGRLTNYGYTF. This chain links TRBV20-1 with TRBJ1-2; D perhaps matches TRBD1 (6 bases). The V gene lost 3 bases and the J gene lost 0 bases, with 23 bases spanning the gap. Germline V gene sequence: CDR1 DFQATT, CDR2 SNEGSKA (reference sequence). The CDR3 runs 18 residues.

The rearrangement uses TRBV19 and TRBJ1-5, with D unclear. The CDR3 contains 15 residues. Germline CDR1 and CDR2: LNHDA and SQIVND (reference sequence). Deletions cut 5 bases from V and 1 base from J, with 12 bases between. The CDR3 protein is CASSVGIQSNQPQHF. The CDR3 DNA follows: TGTGCCAGTAGTGTGGGAATCCAGAGCAATCAGCCCCAGCATTTT. Based on the CDR3 plus reference TRBV19 and TRBJ1-5, the full variable domain is DGGITQSPKYLFRKEGQNVTLSCEQNLNHDAMYWYRQDPGQGLRLIYYSQIVNDFQKGDIAEGYSVSREKKESFPLTVTSAQKNPTAFYLCASSVGIQSNQPQHFGDGTRLSIL.

The V gene is TRBV2, the J gene TRBJ1-5, with TRBD1 matching 8 bases. The junction had 3 bases not matched to a gene; V was cut back by 4 bases and J by 4 bases. The CDR3 consists of 14 residues. Germline assignment: CDR1 SNHLY and CDR2 FYNNEI. This chain's CDR3 is CASSGQGTNQPQHF. DNA of the CDR3: TGTGCCAGCAGTGGACAGGGGACGAATCAGCCCCAGCATTTT.